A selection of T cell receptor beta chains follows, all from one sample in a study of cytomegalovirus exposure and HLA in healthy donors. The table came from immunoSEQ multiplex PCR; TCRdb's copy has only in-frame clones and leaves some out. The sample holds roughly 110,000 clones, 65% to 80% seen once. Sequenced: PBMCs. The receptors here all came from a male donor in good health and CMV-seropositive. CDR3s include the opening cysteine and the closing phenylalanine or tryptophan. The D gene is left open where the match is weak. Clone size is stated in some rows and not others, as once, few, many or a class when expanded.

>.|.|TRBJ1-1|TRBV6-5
TGTGCCAGCAGACTTCAGGGGAACACTGAAGCTTTCTTT
CASRLQGNTEAFF
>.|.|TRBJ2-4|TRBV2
TGTGCCAGCAGGACACAGGCCCTCACGACCAAAAACATTCAGTACTTC
CASRTQALTTKNIQYF
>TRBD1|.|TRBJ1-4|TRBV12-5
TGTGCTAGTGGACCCGACAGGGGTGCTTCTCGGGGTGAAAAACTGTTTTTT
CASGPDRGASRGEKLFF
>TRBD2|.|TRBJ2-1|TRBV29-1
TGCAGCGTTCGAGCGGGGGGATCCTACAATGAGCAGTTCTTC
CSVRAGGSYNEQFF
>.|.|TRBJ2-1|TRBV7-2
TGTGCCAGCAGCTTAGTCGGGGGGCCGGGCAATGAGCAGTTCTTC
CASSLVGGPGNEQFF
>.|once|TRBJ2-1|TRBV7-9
TGTGCCAGCAGTTATACAGGGTCATCCTCCTACAATGAGCAGTTCTTC
CASSYTGSSSYNEQFF
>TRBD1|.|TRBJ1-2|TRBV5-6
TGTGCCAGCAGCTTGGGGTCAGGGGGGACCTATGGCTACACCTTC
CASSLGSGGTYGYTF
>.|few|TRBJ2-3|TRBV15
TGTGCCACCAGCAGAGCGGGAGATACGCAGTATTTT
CATSRAGDTQYF
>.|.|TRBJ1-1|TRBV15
TGTGCCACCAGCAGGGAGACAGGCCTGAGAGCTTTCTTT
CATSRETGLRAFF
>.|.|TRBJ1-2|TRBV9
TGTGCCAGCAGCGTTCTTGCACAAAACTATGGCTACACCTTC
CASSVLAQNYGYTF
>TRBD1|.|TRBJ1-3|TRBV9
TGTGCCAGCAGCGCGGGGACAGGAAGGAACACCATATATTTT
CASSAGTGRNTIYF
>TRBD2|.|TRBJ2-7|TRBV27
TGTGCCAGCAGTTTAGCGGGAGGGCTGACCTACGAGCAGTACTTC
CASSLAGGLTYEQYF
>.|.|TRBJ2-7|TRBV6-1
TGTGCCAGCAGTGAAGCGGTAGGTGGAGCCTCCTACGAGCAGTACTTC
CASSEAVGGASYEQYF
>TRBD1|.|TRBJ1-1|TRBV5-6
TGTGCCAGCAGGATACAGGGGGCCACGGAAGCTTTCTTT
CASRIQGATEAFF
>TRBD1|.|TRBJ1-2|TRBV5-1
TGCGCCAGCGGGCTAACAGGGGGCGAGAGTGGCTACACCTTC
CASGLTGGESGYTF
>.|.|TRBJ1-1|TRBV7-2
TGTGCCAGCAGCTTAGCGGCAGGGTCAGCTTTCTTT
CASSLAAGSAFF
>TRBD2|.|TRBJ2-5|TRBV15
TGTGCCACCAAAAAATTAGGGAGACGGGGGGGCCAAGAGACCCAGTACTTC
CATKKLGRRGGQETQYF
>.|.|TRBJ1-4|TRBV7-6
TGTGCCAGCAGCTTAGATTCCAACGGACTGTTTTTT
CASSLDSNGLFF
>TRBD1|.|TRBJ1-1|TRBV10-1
TGCGCCAGAGAGGGACAGGGGGCAGGAAAAGGCACTGAAGCTTTCTTT
CAREGQGAGKGTEAFF
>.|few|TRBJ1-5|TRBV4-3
TGCGCCAGCAGCCAAGGGGCGAGCAATCAGCCCCAGCATTTT
CASSQGASNQPQHF
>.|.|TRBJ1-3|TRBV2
TGTGCCAGCAGTGCCTCACAGGTCACCTCTGGAAACACCATATATTTT
CASSASQVTSGNTIYF
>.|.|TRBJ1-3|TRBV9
TGTGCCAGCAGCGCTGAAGGGGCCTACTCTGGAAACACCATATATTTT
CASSAEGAYSGNTIYF
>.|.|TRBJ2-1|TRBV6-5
TGTGCCAGCAGTCCTTTCGGGGGTAGTTTTCCTGAGCAGTTCTTC
CASSPFGGSFPEQFF
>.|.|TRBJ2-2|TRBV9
TGTGCCAGCAGCGTCGGGGGGCTTAATACCGGGGAGCTGTTTTTT
CASSVGGLNTGELFF
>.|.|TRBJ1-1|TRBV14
TGTGCCAGCAGCCAAACAGTTATGAACACTGAAGCTTTCTTT
CASSQTVMNTEAFF
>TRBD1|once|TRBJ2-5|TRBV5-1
TGCGCCAGCAGCTTGGCCTTGGGACAGGGGTTCGGAGAGACCCAGTACTTC
CASSLALGQGFGETQYF
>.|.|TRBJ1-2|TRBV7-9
TGTGCCAGCAGCTTACCTACAGGGTATGGCTACACCTTC
CASSLPTGYGYTF
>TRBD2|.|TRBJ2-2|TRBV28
TGTGCCAGCAGTTTTCTTCTTCGGGGGGGGGACACCGGGGAGCTGTTTTTT
CASSFLLRGGDTGELFF
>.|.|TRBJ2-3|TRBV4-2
TGTGCCAGCAGCCAACTAACGGGCACAGATACGCAGTATTTT
CASSQLTGTDTQYF
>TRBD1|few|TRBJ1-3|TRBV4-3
TGCGCCAGCAGCCAAGATGGCACAGGGGCTGGAAACACCATATATTTT
CASSQDGTGAGNTIYF
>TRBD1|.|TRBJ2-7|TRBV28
TGTGCCAGCAGTTCAAGCCAGGGGGATGTCTACGAGCAGTACTTC
CASSSSQGDVYEQYF
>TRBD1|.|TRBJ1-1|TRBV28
TGTGCCAGCAGCGGAGGGACAGGGGCTAACACTGAAGCTTTCTTT
CASSGGTGANTEAFF
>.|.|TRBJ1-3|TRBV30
TGTGCCTGGAAGGGGAGGGTAAGAGGAAACACCATATATTTT
CAWKGRVRGNTIYF
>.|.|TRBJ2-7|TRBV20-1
TGCAGTGCTAGACGTACGGGCGAGCAGTACTTC
CSARRTGEQYF
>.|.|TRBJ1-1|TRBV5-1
TGCGCCAGCAGCTTACAGGGAAGGAACACTGAAGCTTTCTTT
CASSLQGRNTEAFF
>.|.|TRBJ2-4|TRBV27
TGTGCCAGCAGTTCACAGGGGAGGATGAACATTCAGTACTTC
CASSSQGRMNIQYF
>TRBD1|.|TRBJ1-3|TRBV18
TGTGCCAGCTCACCCGGGACAGGGGCTGGAAACACCATATATTTT
CASSPGTGAGNTIYF
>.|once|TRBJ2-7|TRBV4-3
TGCGCCAGCAGCCAAGAAACAGGACCCTACGAGCAGTACTTC
CASSQETGPYEQYF
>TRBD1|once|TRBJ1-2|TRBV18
TGTGCCAGCTCACCGAAGACGGACAGGGCGGACTATGGCTACACCTTC
CASSPKTDRADYGYTF
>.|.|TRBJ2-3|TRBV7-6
TGTGCCAGCAGCTTACTGAGCACAGATACGCAGTATTTT
CASSLLSTDTQYF
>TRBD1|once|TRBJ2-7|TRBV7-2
TGTGCCAGCAGCTTCGGACAGGGAAGAAGTAGCTCCTACGAGCAGTACTTC
CASSFGQGRSSSYEQYF
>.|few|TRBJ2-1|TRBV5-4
TGTGCCAGCAGCTCGATGGCGGCTGAGCAGTTCTTC
CASSSMAAEQFF
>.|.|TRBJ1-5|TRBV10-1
TGCGCCAGCAGTGACGAATCAAAGGGGGCCCAGCATTTT
CASSDESKGAQHF
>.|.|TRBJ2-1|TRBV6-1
TGTGCCAGCAGTGAAATGTCACTATTCTACAATGAGCAGTTCTTC
CASSEMSLFYNEQFF
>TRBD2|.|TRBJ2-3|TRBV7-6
TGTGCCAGCAGTTTTAGCGGGGGGGCAACAGATACGCAGTATTTT
CASSFSGGATDTQYF
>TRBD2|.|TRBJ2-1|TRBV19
TGTGCCAGTAGCAGGACTAGCGGTATCTACAATGAGCAGTTCTTC
CASSRTSGIYNEQFF
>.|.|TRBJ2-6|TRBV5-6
TGTGCCAGCAGTGGACTTTACTCTGGGGCCAACGTCCTGACTTTC
CASSGLYSGANVLTF
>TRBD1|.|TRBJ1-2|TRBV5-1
TGCGCCAGCGGACAGGGGGCCTCTGGCTACACCTTC
CASGQGASGYTF
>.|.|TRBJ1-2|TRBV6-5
TGTGCCAGCAGCTTATTGGGCCTTGCGGGCGGCTACACCTTC
CASSLLGLAGGYTF
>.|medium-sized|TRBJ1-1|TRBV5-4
TGTGCCAGCAGCTTGGAAACCTACCGTAACACTGAAGCTTTCTTT
CASSLETYRNTEAFF